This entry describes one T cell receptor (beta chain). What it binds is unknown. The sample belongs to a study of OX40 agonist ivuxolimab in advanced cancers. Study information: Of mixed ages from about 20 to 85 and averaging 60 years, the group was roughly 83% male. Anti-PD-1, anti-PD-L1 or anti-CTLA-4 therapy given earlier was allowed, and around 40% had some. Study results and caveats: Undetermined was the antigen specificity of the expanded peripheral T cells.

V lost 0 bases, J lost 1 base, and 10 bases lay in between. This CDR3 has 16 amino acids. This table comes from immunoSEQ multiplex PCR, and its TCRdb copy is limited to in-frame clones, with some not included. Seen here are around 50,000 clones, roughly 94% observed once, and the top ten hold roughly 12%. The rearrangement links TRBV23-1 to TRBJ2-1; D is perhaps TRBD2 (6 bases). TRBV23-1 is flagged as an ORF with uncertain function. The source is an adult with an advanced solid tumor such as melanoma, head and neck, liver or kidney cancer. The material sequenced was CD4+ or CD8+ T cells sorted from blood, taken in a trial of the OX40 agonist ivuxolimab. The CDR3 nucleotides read TGCGCCAGCAGTCAATCCGCGGGAAGGTCCTACAATGAGCAGTTCTTC. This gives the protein CASSQSAGRSYNEQFF.